Presented here are 11 T cell receptor beta chains from one specimen sequenced in a study of blood T cell repertoires in COVID-19. The data were produced by immunoSEQ multiplex PCR, yet TCRdb's version contains in-frame clones alone and is incomplete. The sample includes 70,000 to 85,000 clones, under 95% of them seen just once. Sequenced input: peripheral blood. The receptors here all came from a woman aged 60-75 years with active COVID-19.

The chain uses TRBV29-1 and TRBJ2-7; D is possibly TRBD1 (5 bases). Germline assignment: CDR1 SQVTM and CDR2 ANQGSEA. Trimming cost V 6 bases and J 6 bases, with 15 bases left between them. There are 12 residues in the CDR3. CDR3 bases: TGCAGCGTGACCGACAGCCCCGGCGAGCAGTACTTC. Its translation: CSVTDSPGEQYF.

V is TRBV19 and J is TRBJ2-1, with 8 bases identical to TRBD2. The ends lost 3 bases at V and 1 base at J; junction bases unmatched: 8. The CDR3 loop spans 17 amino acids. Germline CDR1 is LNHDA and CDR2 is SQIVND (reference sequence). The CDR3 region is CASSMSSGARSYNEQFF. The CDR3 DNA sequence: TGTGCCAGTAGTATGAGTAGCGGGGCTCGTTCCTACAATGAGCAGTTCTTC.

The rearrangement uses TRBV3-1 (or the pseudogene TRBV3-2) and TRBJ1-1, with D possibly matching TRBD1 (5 bases). Germline assignment: CDR1 LGHDT and CDR2 YNNKEL (reference sequence). The CDR3 loop spans 14 amino acids. V shed 4 bases and J shed 1 base, with 10 bases lying between them. CDR3 loop: CASSPGLENTEAFF. CDR3 DNA: TGTGCCAGCAGCCCGGGACTGGAGAACACTGAAGCTTTCTTT.

The genes are TRBV19 and TRBJ2-3, with D tentatively TRBD1 (6 bases). Germline CDR1 reads LNHDA; CDR2 reads SQIVND (reference sequence). This CDR3 spans 14 amino acids. Trimming shortened V by 2 bases and J by 0 bases, and 6 bases separated the two germline ends. Here the CDR3 DNA reads TGTGCCAGTAGTATACAGGGGAGCACAGATACGCAGTATTTT. Translated: CASSIQGSTDTQYF.

The chain is built from TRBV28 and TRBJ2-6, with 7 nucleotides matching TRBD1. With V trimmed by 3 bases and J by 0 bases, 2 bases remained unmatched. CDR1 and CDR2 from the germline V gene are MDHEN and SYDVKM. CDR3 size: 16 residues. DNA for the CDR3: TGTGCCAGCAGTTTGACAGGGTACTCTGGGGCCAACGTCCTGACTTTC. Translated: CASSLTGYSGANVLTF.

V and J are TRBV29-1 and TRBJ2-1; D is possibly TRBD2 (5 bases). The CDR3 has 12 residues. Trimming stripped 4 bases from V and 7 bases from J, with 11 bases between. Germline CDR1 reads SQVTM; CDR2 reads ANQGSEA. CDR3 in amino acids: CSVGRATNEQFF. The CDR3 region has the DNA TGCAGCGTTGGGCGGGCTACTAATGAGCAGTTCTTC.

This rearrangement joins TRBV27 to TRBJ2-1; D is unclear. This CDR3 region has 12 residues. Germline values: CDR1 MNHEY, CDR2 SMNVEV (reference sequence). Trimming removed 5 bases from V and 6 bases from J, with 8 bases in between. The CDR3 reads CASSTHGNEQFF. CDR3 bases: TGTGCCAGCAGTACCCACGGCAATGAGCAGTTCTTC.

For this clone: One end of the junction is discordant with germline, which a read error may explain. This rearrangement joins TRBV11-2 to TRBJ2-1; 8 bases align to TRBD2. The CDR3 covers 17 residues. Germline V CDR1 and CDR2: SGHAT, FQNNGV. The CDR3 region has the DNA TGTGCCAGCAGTTTAGGGGGATACGGGAGGGCTGGTTATGAGCAGTTCTTC. Protein product: CASSLGGYGRAGYEQFF. Filled out from reference TRBV11-2 and TRBJ2-1, the complete variable domain reads EAGVAQSPRYKIIEKRQSVAFWCNPISGHATLYWYQQILGQGPKLLIQFQNNGVVDDSQLPKDRFSAERLKGVDSTLKIQPAKLEDSAVYLCASSLGGYGRAGYEQFFGPGTRLTVL.

The chain is built from TRBV2 and TRBJ1-1, with 8 bases identical to TRBD1. Trimming took 6 bases from V and 7 from J; bases not matched to a gene: 4. CDR1 is SNHLY and CDR2 is FYNNEI in the germline V gene. CDR3 length: 12 residues. CDR3 region: CASRTGGVEAFF. CDR3 nucleotides: TGTGCCAGCAGAACAGGGGGGGTTGAAGCTTTCTTT.

This sequence joins TRBV6-5 and TRBJ2-5; the D is unclear. The length of the CDR3 is 13 residues. Looked up from germline, CDR1 is MNHEY and CDR2 is SVGAGI. Trimming cost V 9 bases and J 3 bases, with 14 bases left between them. The CDR3 here is CASKRNYEETQYF. The CDR3 DNA reads TGTGCCAGTAAACGAAACTACGAAGAGACCCAGTACTTC.

The table lists this clone with a count of one. The V call is TRBV4-1, the J call TRBJ2-7; D is perhaps TRBD2 (5 bases). The CDR3 is made up of 13 amino acids. Trimming removed 1 base from V and 4 bases from J, with 8 bases in between. Per germline, CDR1 MGHRA and CDR2 YSYEKL. The CDR3 DNA reads TGCGCCAGCAGCCAAGGAGGAGGATACGAGCAGTACTTC. This sequence encodes CASSQGGGYEQYF.